This passage covers 18 T cell receptor beta chains from one sample sequenced in a study of blood T cell repertoires in COVID-19. Clones were read by immunoSEQ multiplex PCR, and TCRdb kept only the in-frame ones, dropping some. The data show about 490,000 clones, with approximately 83% seen just once and 3% to 3.5% held by the top ten. Source material: peripheral blood. The receptors come from a human donor in a cohort sampled during active COVID-19.

V and J are TRBV29-1 and TRBJ1-2; D possibly corresponds to TRBD1 (5 bases). The CDR3 contains 11 residues. Germline V gene lookup returns CDR1 SQVTM and CDR2 ANQGSEA. V was clipped by 3 bases and J by 4 bases, with 6 bases between them. CDR3 DNA: TGCAGCGTTGAGGGGGGCTATGGCTACACCTTC. It encodes CSVEGGYGYTF. Complete variable domain (other parts from reference TRBV29-1 and TRBJ1-2): SAVISQKPSRDICQRGTSLTIQCQVDSQVTMMFWYRQQPGQSLTLIATANQGSEATYESGFVIDKFPISRPNLTFSTLTVSNMSPEDSSIYLCSVEGGYGYTFGSGTRLTVV.

The rearrangement joins TRBV5-1 to TRBJ2-1; weak D call: TRBD1 (6 bases). Germline values: CDR1 SGHRS, CDR2 YFSETQ. This CDR3 is 11 amino acids long. The V gene lost 8 bases and the J gene lost 11 bases, with 14 bases spanning the gap. CDR3 amino acids: CASKQGLQQFF. CDR3 DNA sequence: TGCGCCAGTAAACAGGGCCTCCAGCAGTTCTTC.

This clone was picked up one time. The chain recombines TRBV21-1 with TRBJ2-7; the table's D call TRBD2 went unverified against the DNA. TRBV21-1 is assigned pseudogene status. This CDR3 contains 16 residues. DNA for the CDR3: TGTGCCAGCAGCAAATTCCCGGTAGCGGTCTCCTACGAGCAGTACTTC. Translating gives CASSKFPVAVSYEQYF.

This clone has just a few counts. The V call is TRBV7-2, the J call TRBJ1-1; D is ambiguous. Germline V CDR1 and CDR2: SGHTA, FQGNSA. V lost 3 bases to trimming and J lost 0 bases, with 8 bases between them. This CDR3 has 14 amino acids. CDR3 in amino acids: CASSLFGVNTEAFF. The CDR3 region has the DNA TGTGCCAGCAGCTTGTTCGGAGTGAACACTGAAGCTTTCTTT. Full variable domain (rest looked up from reference TRBV7-2 and TRBJ1-1): GAGVSQSPSNKVTEKGKDVELRCDPISGHTALYWYRQSLGQGLEFLIYFQGNSAPDKSGLPSDRFSAERTGGSVSTLTIQRTQQEDSAVYLCASSLFGVNTEAFFGQGTRLTVV.

The chain combines TRBV9 with TRBJ1-1; 7 positions match TRBD1. Germline V CDR1 and CDR2: SGDLS, YYNGEE. V shed 3 bases and J 10 bases; nucleotides not matched to a gene: 9. CDR3 length equals 13 residues. The CDR3 loop reads CASSEETGRVAFF. The CDR3 coding sequence is TGTGCCAGCAGCGAGGAGACAGGGAGAGTAGCTTTCTTT.

The chain recombines TRBV5-6 with TRBJ2-1; 11 bases map to TRBD2. With 4 bases clipped from V and 8 bases from J, the junction kept 8 bases outside the gene matches. The CDR3 totals 15 residues. Germline V gives CDR1 SGHDT, CDR2 YYEEEE. Here the CDR3 reads CASSPLLAGAYEQFF. In DNA form, the CDR3 reads TGTGCCAGCAGCCCCTTACTAGCGGGAGCCTATGAGCAGTTCTTC.

This clone was seen a handful of times. The chain has TRBV7-9 and TRBJ1-3; D call uncertain. This CDR3 spans 12 amino acids. V lost 1 base to trimming and J lost 6 bases, with 4 bases between them. Germline CDR1 is SEHNR and CDR2 is FQNEAQ (reference sequence). The CDR3 DNA follows: TGTGCCAGCAGCTTAGTCGTAAACACCATATATTTT. It codes for CASSLVVNTIYF.

The J gene is TRBJ2-1, the V gene TRBV21-1; the listed D gene, TRBD2, was not tested against the DNA. TRBV21-1 is given as a pseudogene. The CDR3 sequence is 18 residues long. This CDR3 is CASSNNPVRGVSYNEQFF. CDR3 bases: TGTGCCAGCAGCAACAACCCCGTCCGGGGAGTTAGTTACAATGAGCAGTTCTTC.

The rearrangement links TRBV6-5 to TRBJ1-4; TRBD1 agrees at 7 bases. Unmatched junction bases numbered 6, after V lost 6 bases and J lost 5 bases. The CDR3 has 14 residues. Germline V gene lookup returns CDR1 MNHEY and CDR2 SVGAGI. CDR3 sequence (DNA): TGTGCCAGCAGCAGGGGACAGCAAAATGAAAAACTGTTTTTT. This codes for CASSRGQQNEKLFF.

CDR3 DNA: TGTGCCAGCAGGTCGCGCTCCACAGATACGCAGTATTTT. Translated: CASRSRSTDTQYF. The V call is TRBV5-4, the J call TRBJ2-3, with D unclear. The CDR3 is made up of 13 amino acids. The V end lost 5 bases, the J end lost 2 bases, and 9 bases lay between the germline ends. Germline assignment: CDR1 SGHNT and CDR2 YYREEE (reference sequence).

This chain joins TRBV20-1 and TRBJ2-7, with TRBD2 identical over 7 bases. CDR3 length equals 11 residues. Looked up from germline, CDR1 is DFQATT and CDR2 is SNEGSKA (reference sequence). CDR3 region: CLAVTSYEQYF. For the CDR3, the DNA is TGCCTAGCGGTAACCTCCTACGAGCAGTACTTC.

The rearrangement links TRBV28 to TRBJ1-1; D may be TRBD1 (5 bases). The CDR3 extends over 13 amino acids. The V end lost 6 bases, the J end lost 4 bases, and 12 bases lay between the germline ends. From germline, CDR1 is MDHEN and CDR2 SYDVKM. The CDR3 sequence: CASSRREGTEAFF. CDR3 in DNA: TGTGCCAGCAGCCGCAGGGAGGGCACTGAAGCTTTCTTT. The entire variable domain, with the rest obtained from reference TRBV28 and TRBJ1-1, is as follows: DVKVTQSSRYLVKRTGEKVFLECVQDMDHENMFWYRQDPGLGLRLIYFSYDVKMKEKGDIPEGYSVSREKKERFSLILESASTNQTSMYLCASSRREGTEAFFGQGTRLTVV.

This clone was detected only once. The J gene is TRBJ2-3, the V gene TRBV19; TRBD1 might be the D (5 bases). V shed 7 bases and J shed 2 bases, with 7 bases lying between them. The CDR3 is 12 residues long. Germline V gives CDR1 LNHDA, CDR2 SQIVND (reference sequence). This CDR3 is CASTGLTDTQYF. In DNA form, the CDR3 reads TGTGCCAGTACAGGGCTCACAGATACGCAGTATTTT.

CDR3 bases: TGTGCCAGCTCACCAGCGGGGACAGGGAGGGCCGGAAACACCATATATTTT. This encodes CASSPAGTGRAGNTIYF. The chain is built from TRBV18 and TRBJ1-3; 9 bases agree with TRBD1. The ends lost 2 bases at V and 4 bases at J; junction bases unmatched: 9. Germline assignment: CDR1 KGHSH and CDR2 LQKENI. This CDR3 contains 17 residues.

The chain has TRBV5-1 and TRBJ2-5, with 8 bases that match TRBD2. The germline gives CDR1 SGHRS, CDR2 YFSETQ. The CDR3 sequence is 14 residues long. Trimming removed 4 bases from V and 4 bases from J; junction bases left unmatched: 6. The CDR3 reads CASSDPGGAETQYF. The CDR3 DNA is TGCGCCAGCAGCGACCCGGGGGGGGCAGAGACCCAGTACTTC. The complete variable domain, with remaining parts taken from reference TRBV5-1 and TRBJ2-5, reads KAGVTQTPRYLIKTRGQQVTLSCSPISGHRSVSWYQQTPGQGLQFLFEYFSETQRNKGNFPGRFSGRQFSNSRSEMNVSTLELGDSALYLCASSDPGGAETQYFGPGTRLLVL.

V usage is TRBV5-1 and J usage is TRBJ2-5, with D perhaps matching TRBD1 (5 bases). Germline V gene data show CDR1 as SGHRS and CDR2 as YFSETQ. The length of the CDR3 is 16 residues. Trimming left V 0 bases short and J 5 bases short, with 17 bases between. Here the CDR3 DNA reads TGCGCCAGCAGCTTGGCGGGCAGGGCCAAAGGGGAGACCCAGTACTTC. It specifies CASSLAGRAKGETQYF. Complete variable domain (other parts from reference TRBV5-1 and TRBJ2-5): KAGVTQTPRYLIKTRGQQVTLSCSPISGHRSVSWYQQTPGQGLQFLFEYFSETQRNKGNFPGRFSGRQFSNSRSEMNVSTLELGDSALYLCASSLAGRAKGETQYFGPGTRLLVL.

The CDR3 DNA sequence: TGTGCCAGTACCCGACTAGCGGGAGGGTCCTACGAGCAGTACTTC. Its translation is CASTRLAGGSYEQYF. The chain links TRBV19 to TRBJ2-7; 14 bases fit TRBD2. CDR1 and CDR2 (germline): LNHDA, SQIVND (reference sequence). CDR3 length: 15 residues. Trimming took 7 bases from V and 1 from J; bases not matched to a gene: 3.

V is TRBV6-5 and J is TRBJ1-5, with D unresolved. The CDR3 has 15 amino acids. The germline CDR1 and CDR2 sequences are MNHEY and SVGAGI. With 0 bases removed from V and 0 bases from J, the gap between germline ends came to 6 bases. This chain's CDR3 is CASSYSSGSNQPQHF. As DNA, the CDR3 is TGTGCCAGCAGTTACTCATCGGGTAGCAATCAGCCCCAGCATTTT.